The entry below gives a single T cell receptor (beta chain) sequence along with its context. Its antigen is not known. This sample is drawn from a study of regulatory T cells in long-lasting Graves disease. About the study: Graves' patients who were just diagnosed had used antithyroid drugs for under 3 months. Study results and caveats: Thyroid tissue went unstudied; only peripheral blood was examined.

The time point here: newly diagnosed GD, antithyroid drugs for less than 3 months. The authors made the TCR library using RNA they extracted from PBMCs. This CDR3 is built from 15 residues. The ends lost 1 base at V and 4 bases at J; junction bases unmatched: 7. Germline lookup yields CDR1 DFQATT and CDR2 SNEGSKA (reference sequence). Construction of TCR beta libraries relied on iRepertoire HTBI primers and on Arm-PCR targeting CDR3 regions. MiXCR, applied by TCRdb to the multiplex PCR reads, yields one record per CDR3 protein. The data contain under 700,000 distinct CDR3 sequences, about 16% of them singletons. The same specimen was also included in a second study, on T cells in Graves' hyperthyroidism and ophthalmopathy. From that study: Not enrolled were patients with uncontrolled infection, other autoimmune disease, pregnancy or lactation. TCR CDR3 underwent first-round RT-PCR with the HTBI primer set.

The rearrangement joins TRBV20-1 to TRBJ2-5; 9 nucleotides line up with TRBD2. The sequence was collected from a woman between 40 and 65 years old with Graves disease. The sequencing here drew on peripheral blood mononuclear cells (PBMCs), taken at new diagnosis, from a patient treated with antithyroid drugs. Written as DNA, the CDR3 is TGCAGTGCTAGAGGGGACCCGCGGGGGGGAGAGACCCAGTACTTC. Its translation is CSARGDPRGGETQYF.